The T cell receptor (beta chain) under discussion was sequenced for a study of T-cell memory formation after mild COVID-19. The authors produced TCR alpha and TCR beta cDNA libraries with sample barcodes and UMIs by 5'RACE using constant-segment primers. Each CDR3 protein gets one entry after TCRdb re-called the 5' RACE reads with MiXCR. In the table there are more than 80,000 distinct CDR3 sequences, around 12% of which are singletons. Points on this clonotype: Its target is not known.

The study's findings and limits: Researchers found some responding clones in pre-infection memory, a sign that cross-reactive memory joined. Clones that shrank (day 15 to 85) were balanced CD4/CD8, whereas later expanders leaned CD4+. Among CD4+ contracting clones, most were CM and EM, and CD8+ ones EMRA.

Germline CDR1 is SEHNR and CDR2 is FQNEAQ (reference sequence). CDR3 size: 15 residues. V was pared by 4 bases and J by 5 bases, with 14 bases between. The specimen sequenced was PBMCs or a T cell subset sorted from them (not recorded which). J is TRBJ1-4 and V is TRBV7-9; D remains ambiguous. This clonotype was obtained from an adult woman who had mild COVID-19 (a few samples of this study predate the infection). Cell type and time point are not known. The CDR3 spells CASSSQQAINEKLFF. The CDR3 DNA sequence: TGTGCCAGCAGCTCCCAGCAGGCGATCAATGAAAAACTGTTTTTT.